This T cell receptor (beta chain) was sequenced during a study of T cells in Graves' hyperthyroidism and ophthalmopathy (dated by TCRdb to the late 2010s). Regarding the complete study: Peripheral blood samples were taken at initial diagnosis, before any treatment was given. The 100 or so discovery patients were randomly split 7:3 into training and test sets. Prospective prediction of ophthalmopathy was tested in an independent validation cohort of 18 to 20 hyperthyroidism patients and 17 patients who later progressed to ophthalmopathy. A discovery cohort of approximately 100 patients, roughly 45 with Graves' ophthalmopathy and approximately 57 with stable Graves' hyperthyroidism, was used to find distinguishing TCR V-J signatures. The paper reports TCR Vbeta CDR3 sequencing of more than 120 peripheral blood samples: 43 ophthalmopathy, under 85 hyperthyroidism and around 17 progressor patients. After blood sampling, hyperthyroidism patients were treated with methimazole at a starting dose of 30 mg daily, and ophthalmopathy patients were treated with high-dose intravenous methylprednisolone. Thyroid tissue and blood T-cell repertoires from about 6 Graves' hyperthyroidism patients were also compared in the study.

What the work shows at the level of the full study, not this receptor alone: In validation, the model predicted progression to ophthalmopathy a median of around 6.5 months before onset, with roughly 71% sensitivity and around 76% specificity. Most expanded thyroid clonotypes (frequency above 0.001) were also detected in blood, a finding suggesting that blood repertoires may reflect thyroid immune responses. Ophthalmopathy was separated from stable hyperthyroidism by a 13 V-J signature model, with approximately 86% sensitivity and about 81% specificity obtained in cross-validation and 80%/75% obtained in testing. No statistical method was used to set the sample size in advance, and investigators knew the group allocation.

Amplification of TCR beta CDR3 regions was carried out from RNA transcripts. For the first round of RT-PCR on the TCR CDR3, the HTBI primer set was used together with the Qiagen OneStep RT-PCR kit. Libraries were constructed in a second round of multiplex PCR, after which size selection and purification were carried out. The libraries were sequenced on an Illumina HiSeq2000 using paired-end 100 bp reads. As for how the authors treated the data: Raw data were processed with SOAPnuke, discarding reads with adapters, uncalled bases, mean Phred below 15, or no exact constant-primer or identifier match. High-quality paired reads were merged using COPE v1.2.5, and each unique nucleotide sequence was defined as a clonotype. MiTCR v1.1 was used to align clonotypes to the IMGT TRBV, TRBD and TRBJ reference segments. Only V-J combinations with frequency above 0.0001, covering 99.2% of repertoires, were analysed. A TCS score was defined as the ratio between F50 (clonal expansion) and ExV (chaos), using BLOSUM62-based TCRdist between CDR3 peptides within each V-J. Welch's t-statistics and random forest reduced around 550 V-J features to 13, which were used in a naive Bayes classifier (R e1071). The public sequencing data were trimmed at Q25 with fastp and processed into clonotypes with MiXCR by TCRdb, which kept only in-frame beta chains. Rows merge per CDR3 protein into single entries with the most common DNA and genes. TCRdb's processing, not the authors', yielded these V and J calls. The sample table records 600,000 or so distinct CDR3 sequences; about a sixth of these occur just once. The top ten clonotypes cover 3.5% to 4% of the sample.

This clonotype has just a few counts. This receptor's antigen is unknown. Base qualities were left out, and no much larger clone turns up one base away. Stable Graves' hyperthyroidism was defined as no progression to ophthalmopathy during 18 months of follow-up. The hyperthyroidism patients were between 18 and 65 years old and newly diagnosed, with a disease duration of less than 2 months. The study excluded patients with uncontrolled infections, other autoimmune diseases, pregnancy or lactation. Clinical symptoms, serum thyroxine and TRAb, thyroid ultrasound, and orbital computed tomography formed the basis for the diagnoses. PBMCs were isolated from about 9 ml of fresh peripheral blood by Ficoll-Paque density gradient centrifugation. Trizol reagent was used to extract total RNA, and RNA quality was then checked on an Agilent 2100 Bioanalyzer. The CDR3 covers 17 residues, taking in both the cysteine and the phenylalanine. CDR3 DNA is the only sequence kept; it has 51 bases, read in frame from the first base. V trim: 3 bases; J trim: 7 bases; unmatched bases: 14. Reading the germline V gene (reference sequence) gives CDR1 MNHEY and CDR2 SMNVEV.

Sequenced: blood. This sequence uses TRBV27 and TRBJ2-3, and TRBD1 aligns with 9 junction nucleotides. The source is a woman in her twenties or thirties with Graves' hyperthyroidism. The nucleotides read TGTGCCAGCAGTTTCCCGACAGGGGGGAAGGGTGGAAATACGCAGTATTTT. It translates as CASSFPTGGKGGNTQYF.